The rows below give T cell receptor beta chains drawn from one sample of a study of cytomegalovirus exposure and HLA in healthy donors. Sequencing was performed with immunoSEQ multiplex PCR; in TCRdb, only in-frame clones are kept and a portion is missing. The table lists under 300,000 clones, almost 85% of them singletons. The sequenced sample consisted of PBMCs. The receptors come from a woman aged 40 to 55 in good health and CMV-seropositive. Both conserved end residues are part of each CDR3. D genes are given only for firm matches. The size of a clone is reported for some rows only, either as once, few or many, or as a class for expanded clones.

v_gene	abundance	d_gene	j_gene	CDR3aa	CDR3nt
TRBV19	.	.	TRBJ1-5	CASSIDSGAGQPQHF	TGTGCCAGTAGTATAGATTCAGGGGCTGGTCAGCCCCAGCATTTT
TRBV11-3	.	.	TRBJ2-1	CASSLGPAEYNEQFF	TGTGCCAGCAGCTTAGGCCCAGCGGAGTACAATGAGCAGTTCTTC
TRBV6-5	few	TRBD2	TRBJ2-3	CASSVQREVTDTQYF	TGTGCCAGCAGTGTGCAGCGGGAGGTCACAGATACGCAGTATTTT
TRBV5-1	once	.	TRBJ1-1	CASSLASLNTEAFF	TGCGCCAGCAGCTTGGCCAGTTTGAACACTGAAGCTTTCTTT
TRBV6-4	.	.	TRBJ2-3	CASSPDRTTDTQYF	TGTGCCAGCAGTCCTGACAGGACCACAGATACGCAGTATTTT
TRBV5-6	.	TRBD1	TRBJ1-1	CASFQGAGGHTEAFF	TGTGCCAGCTTTCAGGGGGCAGGGGGCCACACTGAAGCTTTCTTT
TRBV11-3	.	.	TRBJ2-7	CASSPSPGNSYEQYF	TGTGCCAGCAGCCCCAGCCCGGGGAACTCCTACGAGCAGTACTTC
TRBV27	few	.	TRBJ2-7	CASSGGAGFYEQYF	TGTGCCAGCAGTGGAGGGGCGGGCTTCTACGAGCAGTACTTC
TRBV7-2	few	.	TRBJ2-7	CASSLVRESYEQYF	TGTGCCAGCAGCTTAGTTCGGGAGAGCTACGAGCAGTACTTC
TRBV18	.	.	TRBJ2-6	CASSPVASGANVLTF	TGTGCCAGCTCACCCGTAGCCTCTGGGGCCAACGTCCTGACTTTC
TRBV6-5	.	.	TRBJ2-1	CASSSGRAGSSYEQFF	TGTGCCAGCAGTTCGGGGCGGGCGGGGAGTTCGTATGAGCAGTTCTTC
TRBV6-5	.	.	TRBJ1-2	CASSYSTGNGYTF	TGTGCCAGCAGTTACTCAACAGGGAATGGCTACACCTTC
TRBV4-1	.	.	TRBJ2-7	CASSQESTEIEQYF	TGCGCCAGCAGCCAAGAGTCAACAGAAATCGAGCAGTACTTC
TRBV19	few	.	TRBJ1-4	CASSRDLNEKLFF	TGTGCCAGCTCCAGGGATTTGAATGAAAAACTGTTTTTT
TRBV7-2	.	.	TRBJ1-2	CASSLQGGRGYTF	TGTGCCAGCAGCTTACAGGGTGGGCGAGGCTACACCTTC
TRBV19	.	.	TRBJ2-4	CASSDGQRDGIQYF	TGTGCCAGTAGTGATGGACAGAGGGATGGCATTCAGTACTTC
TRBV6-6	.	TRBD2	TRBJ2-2	CASSYSREGFGELFF	TGTGCCAGCAGTTACTCGAGGGAGGGCTTCGGGGAGCTGTTTTTT
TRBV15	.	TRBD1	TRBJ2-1	CATSIKDRGLDEQFF	TGTGCCACCAGCATTAAGGACAGGGGCTTGGATGAGCAGTTCTTC
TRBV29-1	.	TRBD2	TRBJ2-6	CSVERASGRRGANVLTF	TGCAGCGTTGAAAGGGCTAGCGGGAGGAGGGGGGCCAACGTCCTGACTTTC
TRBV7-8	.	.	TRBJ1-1	CASSLGGGLTEAFF	TGTGCCAGCAGCTTAGGGGGGGGGCTGACTGAAGCTTTCTTT
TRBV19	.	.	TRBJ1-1	CASSIRREAFF	TGTGCCAGTAGTATAAGGAGAGAAGCTTTCTTT
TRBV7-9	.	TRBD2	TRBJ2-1	CASSLGLGAGGSSYNEQFF	TGTGCCAGCAGCTTAGGGCTAGGAGCGGGAGGGAGCTCCTACAATGAGCAGTTCTTC
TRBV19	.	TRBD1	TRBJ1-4	CASNRGTGMVVANEKLFF	TGTGCCAGTAACCGCGGGACAGGGATGGTCGTGGCTAATGAAAAACTGTTTTTT
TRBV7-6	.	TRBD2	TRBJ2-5	CASSSSGGGYTQYF	TGTGCCAGCAGTTCCAGCGGGGGGGGTTACACCCAGTACTTC
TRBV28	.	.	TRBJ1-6	CASSGGVVAVYNSPLHF	TGTGCCAGCAGTGGGGGGGTCGTGGCGGTCTATAATTCACCCCTCCACTTT
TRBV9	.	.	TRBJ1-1	CASRKGPGDTEAFF	TGTGCCAGCAGGAAGGGCCCAGGGGACACTGAAGCTTTCTTT
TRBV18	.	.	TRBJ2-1	CASSPELYYNEQFF	TGTGCCAGCTCACCAGAACTCTACTACAATGAGCAGTTCTTC
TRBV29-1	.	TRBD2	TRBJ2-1	CSADGTSGFSYNEQFF	TGCAGCGCCGACGGGACTAGCGGATTCTCCTACAATGAGCAGTTCTTC
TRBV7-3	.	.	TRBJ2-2	CASSRRGPHTGELFF	TGTGCCAGCAGCCGCAGGGGTCCACACACCGGGGAGCTGTTTTTT
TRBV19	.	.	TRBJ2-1	CASSIFRWAQEVMIF	TGTGCCAGTAGTATCTTCAGATGGGCCCAAGAAGTGATGATCTTC
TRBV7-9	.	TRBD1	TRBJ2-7	CASSPLQGAEAYEQYF	TGTGCCAGCAGCCCGCTACAGGGGGCAGAGGCCTACGAGCAGTACTTC
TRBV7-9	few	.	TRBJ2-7	CASSPQGGSYEQYF	TGTGCCAGCTCCCCTCAGGGGGGTTCCTACGAGCAGTACTTC
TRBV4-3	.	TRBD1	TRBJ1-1	CASSQDNTGQGYTEAFF	TGCGCCAGCAGCCAAGATAATACGGGACAGGGGTACACTGAAGCTTTCTTT
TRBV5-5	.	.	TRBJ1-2	CASSLTLNYGYTF	TGTGCCAGCAGTCTAACCCTTAACTATGGCTACACCTTC
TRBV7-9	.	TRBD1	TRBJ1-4	CASGPGTGNEKLFF	TGTGCCAGCGGCCCCGGGACAGGGAATGAAAAACTGTTTTTT
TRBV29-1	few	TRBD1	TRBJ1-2	CSSGTGDYGYTF	TGCAGCTCCGGGACAGGCGACTATGGCTACACCTTC
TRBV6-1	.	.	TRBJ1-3	CASETDTGNTIYF	TGTGCCAGCGAGACAGACACTGGAAACACCATATATTTT
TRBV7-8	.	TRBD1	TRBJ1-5	CASSRPGGNQPQHF	TGTGCCAGCAGCCGCCCAGGGGGGAATCAGCCCCAGCATTTT
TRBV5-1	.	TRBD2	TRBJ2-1	CASSLGLAGGQGEQFF	TGCGCCAGCAGCTTGGGGCTAGCGGGAGGGCAAGGAGAGCAGTTCTTC
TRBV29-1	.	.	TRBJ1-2	CSVSRDSPLYGYTF	TGCAGCGTGAGCCGGGACTCTCCCCTCTATGGCTACACCTTC
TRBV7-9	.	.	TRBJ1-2	CASSPWLQIYGYTF	TGTGCCAGCAGCCCCTGGCTCCAGATTTATGGCTACACCTTC
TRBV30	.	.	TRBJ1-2	CAWSVLGAHNYGYTF	TGTGCCTGGAGTGTTTTGGGGGCCCATAACTATGGCTACACCTTC
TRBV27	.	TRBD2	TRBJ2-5	CASRGSGRRGETQYF	TGTGCCAGCAGGGGTAGCGGGAGGAGAGGGGAGACCCAGTACTTC
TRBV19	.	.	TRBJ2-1	CASSIFRSGNEQFF	TGTGCCAGTAGTATATTCAGGTCCGGCAATGAGCAGTTCTTC
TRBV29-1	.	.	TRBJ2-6	CSVAGFSGANVLTF	TGCAGCGTTGCAGGGTTCTCTGGGGCCAACGTCCTGACTTTC
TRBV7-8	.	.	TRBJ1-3	CASSPRSGGAGNTIYF	TGTGCCAGCAGCCCCCGGAGCGGGGGGGCTGGAAACACCATATATTTT
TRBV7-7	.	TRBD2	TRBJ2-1	CASSPWTSGSNEQFF	TGTGCCAGCAGCCCGTGGACTAGCGGGAGTAATGAGCAGTTCTTC
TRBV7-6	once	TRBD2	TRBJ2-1	CASSFLADSGDEQFF	TGTGCCAGCAGCTTTCTAGCGGATTCAGGAGATGAGCAGTTCTTC
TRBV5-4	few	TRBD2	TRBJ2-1	CASSLGLQYEQFF	TGTGCCAGCAGCCTGGGACTACAGTATGAGCAGTTCTTC
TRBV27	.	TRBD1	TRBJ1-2	CASSSLRTGNGYTF	TGTGCCAGCAGTTCCCTCCGGACAGGGAATGGCTACACCTTC
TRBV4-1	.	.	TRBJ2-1	CASSQENRVYEQFF	TGCGCCAGCAGCCAGGAGAACAGGGTTTACGAGCAGTTCTTC
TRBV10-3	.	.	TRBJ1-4	CAISDRGEGEKLFF	TGTGCCATCAGTGATCGAGGGGAGGGGGAAAAACTGTTTTTT
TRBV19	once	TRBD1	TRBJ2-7	CASSTLGTDYEQYF	TGTGCCAGTAGTACCCTCGGGACAGACTACGAGCAGTACTTC
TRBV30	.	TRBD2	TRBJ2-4	CAWSTGLAGVRYF	TGTGCCTGGAGTACCGGGCTAGCGGGAGTTAGGTACTTC
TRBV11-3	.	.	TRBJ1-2	CASSLASRGGYTF	TGTGCCAGCAGCTTAGCCTCGAGAGGTGGCTACACCTTC
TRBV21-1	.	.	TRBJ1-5	CASSKVAGRHQPQHF	TGTGCCAGCAGCAAAGTGGCAGGGAGGCATCAGCCCCAGCATTTT